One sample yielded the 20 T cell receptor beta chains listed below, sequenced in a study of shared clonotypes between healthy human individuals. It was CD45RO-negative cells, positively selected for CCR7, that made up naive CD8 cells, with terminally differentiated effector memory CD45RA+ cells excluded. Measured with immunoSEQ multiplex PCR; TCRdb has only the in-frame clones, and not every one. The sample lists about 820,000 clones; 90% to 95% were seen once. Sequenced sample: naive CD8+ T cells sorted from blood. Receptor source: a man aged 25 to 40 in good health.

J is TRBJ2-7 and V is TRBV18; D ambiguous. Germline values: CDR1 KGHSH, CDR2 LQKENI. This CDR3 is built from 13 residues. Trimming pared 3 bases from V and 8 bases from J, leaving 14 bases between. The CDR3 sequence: CASSPDDRRKQYF. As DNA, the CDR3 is TGTGCCAGCTCACCTGACGACCGCCGCAAGCAGTACTTC.

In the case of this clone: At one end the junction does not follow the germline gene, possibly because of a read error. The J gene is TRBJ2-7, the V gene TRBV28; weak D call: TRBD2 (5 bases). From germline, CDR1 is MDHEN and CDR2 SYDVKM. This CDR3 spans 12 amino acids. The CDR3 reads CASSFTGYGQYF. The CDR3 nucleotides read TGTGCCAGCAGTTTTACGGGATACGGGCAGTACTTC.

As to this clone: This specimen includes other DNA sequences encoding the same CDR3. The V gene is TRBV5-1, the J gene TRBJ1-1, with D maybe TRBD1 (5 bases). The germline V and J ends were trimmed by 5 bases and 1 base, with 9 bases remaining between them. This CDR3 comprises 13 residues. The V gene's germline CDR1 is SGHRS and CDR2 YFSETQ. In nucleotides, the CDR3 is TGCGCCAGCAGACGTGGGGGGAACACTGAAGCTTTCTTT. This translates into CASRRGGNTEAFF.

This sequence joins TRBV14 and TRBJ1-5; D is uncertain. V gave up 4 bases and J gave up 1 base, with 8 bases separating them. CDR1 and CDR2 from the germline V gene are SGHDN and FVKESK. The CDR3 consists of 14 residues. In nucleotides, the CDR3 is TGTGCCAGCAGCCCGGCAGGCAGCAATCAGCCCCAGCATTTT. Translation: CASSPAGSNQPQHF.

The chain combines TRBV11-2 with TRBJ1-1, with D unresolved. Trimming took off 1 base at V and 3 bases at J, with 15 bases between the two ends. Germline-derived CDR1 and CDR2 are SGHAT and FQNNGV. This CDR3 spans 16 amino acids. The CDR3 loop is CASSLVPSPGHTEAFF. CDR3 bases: TGTGCCAGCAGCTTAGTCCCAAGTCCCGGACACACTGAAGCTTTCTTT.

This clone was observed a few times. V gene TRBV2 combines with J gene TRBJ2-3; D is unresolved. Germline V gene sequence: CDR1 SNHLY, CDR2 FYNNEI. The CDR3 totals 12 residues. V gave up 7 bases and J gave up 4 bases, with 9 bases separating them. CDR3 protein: CASMGIPDTQYF. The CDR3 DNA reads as TGTGCCAGCATGGGGATACCAGATACGCAGTATTTT.

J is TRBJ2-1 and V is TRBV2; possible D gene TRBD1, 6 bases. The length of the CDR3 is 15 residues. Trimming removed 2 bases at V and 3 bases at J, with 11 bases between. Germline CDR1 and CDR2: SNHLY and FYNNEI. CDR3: CASSEFPGVYNEQFF. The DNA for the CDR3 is TGTGCCAGCAGTGAATTCCCAGGGGTCTACAATGAGCAGTTCTTC.

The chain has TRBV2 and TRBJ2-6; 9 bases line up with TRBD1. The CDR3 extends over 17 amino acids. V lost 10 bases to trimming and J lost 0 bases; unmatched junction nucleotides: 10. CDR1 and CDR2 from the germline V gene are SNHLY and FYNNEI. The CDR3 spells CAIRTRDRVSGANVLTF. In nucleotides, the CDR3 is TGTGCCATCCGTACCCGGGACAGGGTCTCTGGGGCCAACGTCCTGACTTTC.

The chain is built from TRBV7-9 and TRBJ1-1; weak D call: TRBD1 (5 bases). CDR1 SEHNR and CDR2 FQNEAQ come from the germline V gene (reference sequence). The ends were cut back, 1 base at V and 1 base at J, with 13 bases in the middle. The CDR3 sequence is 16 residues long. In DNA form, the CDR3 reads TGTGCCAGCAGCTTAGGGTGGCAGGGAAAGAACACTGAAGCTTTCTTT. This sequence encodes CASSLGWQGKNTEAFF.

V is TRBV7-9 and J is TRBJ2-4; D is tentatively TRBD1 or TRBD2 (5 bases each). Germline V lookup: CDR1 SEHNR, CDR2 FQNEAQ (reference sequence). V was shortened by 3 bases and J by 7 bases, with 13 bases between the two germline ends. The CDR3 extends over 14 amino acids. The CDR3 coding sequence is TGTGCCAGCAGCTTTTCCGAGGGGCGGAACATTCAGTACTTC. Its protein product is CASSFSEGRNIQYF.

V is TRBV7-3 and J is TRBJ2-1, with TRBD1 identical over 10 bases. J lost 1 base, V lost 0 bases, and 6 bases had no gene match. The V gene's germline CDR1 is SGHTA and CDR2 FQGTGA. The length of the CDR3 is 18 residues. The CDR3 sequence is CASSLTRGGQGSYNEQFF. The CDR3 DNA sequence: TGTGCCAGCAGCTTAACGAGAGGGGGACAGGGGTCCTACAATGAGCAGTTCTTC.

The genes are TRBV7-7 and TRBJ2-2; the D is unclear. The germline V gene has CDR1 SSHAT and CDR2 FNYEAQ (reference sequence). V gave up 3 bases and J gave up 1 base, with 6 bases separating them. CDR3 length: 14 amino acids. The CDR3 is CASSLIQNTGELFF. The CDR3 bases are TGTGCCAGCAGCTTGATACAGAACACCGGGGAGCTGTTTTTT.

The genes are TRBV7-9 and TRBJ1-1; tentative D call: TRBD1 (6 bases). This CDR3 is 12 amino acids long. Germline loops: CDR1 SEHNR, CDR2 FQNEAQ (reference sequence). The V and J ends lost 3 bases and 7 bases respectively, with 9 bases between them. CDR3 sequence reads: CASSFGQHEAFF. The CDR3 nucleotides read TGTGCCAGCAGCTTCGGACAGCATGAAGCTTTCTTT. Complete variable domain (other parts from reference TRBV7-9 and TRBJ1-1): DTGVSQNPRHKITKRGQNVTFRCDPISEHNRLYWYRQTLGQGPEFLTYFQNEAQLEKSRLLSDRFSAERPKGSFSTLEIQRTEQGDSAMYLCASSFGQHEAFFGQGTRLTVV.

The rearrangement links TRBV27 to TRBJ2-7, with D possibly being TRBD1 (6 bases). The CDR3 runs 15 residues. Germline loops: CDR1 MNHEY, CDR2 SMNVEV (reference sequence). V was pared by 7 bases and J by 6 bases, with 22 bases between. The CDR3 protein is CASKQAGTPAPEQYF. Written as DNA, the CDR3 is TGTGCCAGCAAGCAAGCCGGGACACCTGCTCCCGAGCAGTACTTC.

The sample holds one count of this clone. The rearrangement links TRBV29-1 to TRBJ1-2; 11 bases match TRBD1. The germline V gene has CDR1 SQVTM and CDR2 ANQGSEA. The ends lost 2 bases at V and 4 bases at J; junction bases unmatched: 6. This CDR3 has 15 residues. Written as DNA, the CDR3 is TGCAGCGTTGAAAAGCGGACAGGGGGCAGCTATGGCTACACCTTC. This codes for CSVEKRTGGSYGYTF.

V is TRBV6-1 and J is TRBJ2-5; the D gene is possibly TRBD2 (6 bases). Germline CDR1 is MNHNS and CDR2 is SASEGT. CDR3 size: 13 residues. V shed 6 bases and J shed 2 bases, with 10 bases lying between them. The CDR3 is CASSLATQETQYF. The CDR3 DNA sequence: TGTGCCAGCAGCCTAGCGACACAAGAGACCCAGTACTTC.

DNA of the CDR3: TGTGCCAGCAGCCCACCCGGTCCGGGCACTGAAGCTTTCTTT. Its protein is CASSPPGPGTEAFF. The V gene is TRBV7-3, the J gene TRBJ1-1, with D uncertain. This CDR3 contains 14 residues. V was clipped by 5 bases and J by 4 bases, with 14 bases between them. Germline CDR1 reads SGHTA; CDR2 reads FQGTGA.

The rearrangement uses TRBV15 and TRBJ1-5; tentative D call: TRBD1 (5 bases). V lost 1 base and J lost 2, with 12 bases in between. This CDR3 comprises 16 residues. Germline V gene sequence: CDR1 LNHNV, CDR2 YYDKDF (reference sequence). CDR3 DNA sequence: TGTGCCACCAGCAGAGGCGGGGGGACGGGCAATCAGCCCCAGCATTTT. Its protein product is CATSRGGGTGNQPQHF.

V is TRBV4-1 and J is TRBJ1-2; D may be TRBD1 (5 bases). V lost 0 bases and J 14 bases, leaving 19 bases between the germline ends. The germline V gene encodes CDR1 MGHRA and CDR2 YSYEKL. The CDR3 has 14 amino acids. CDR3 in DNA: TGCGCCAGCAGCCAAGATCATTTGGGCGGGGGGGAAACCTTC. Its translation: CASSQDHLGGGETF.

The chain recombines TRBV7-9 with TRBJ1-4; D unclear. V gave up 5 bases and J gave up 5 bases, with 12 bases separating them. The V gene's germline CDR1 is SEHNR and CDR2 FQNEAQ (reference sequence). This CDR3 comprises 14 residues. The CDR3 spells CASSGRTGNEKLFF. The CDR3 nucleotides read TGTGCCAGCAGCGGAAGGACGGGAAATGAAAAACTGTTTTTT. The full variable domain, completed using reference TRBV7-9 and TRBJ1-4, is DTGVSQNPRHKITKRGQNVTFRCDPISEHNRLYWYRQTLGQGPEFLTYFQNEAQLEKSRLLSDRFSAERPKGSFSTLEIQRTEQGDSAMYLCASSGRTGNEKLFFGSGTQLSVL.